The entry that follows covers one T cell receptor (beta chain) sequence. Its antigen is not identified. TCRdb's copy holds only in-frame clones and misses some; the assay was immunoSEQ multiplex PCR. This table holds 35,000 to 45,000 clones, almost 90% found once. Patients all relapsed after autologous stem cell transplantation, and there was variation in brentuximab vedotin exposure. The sample is drawn from a study of PD-1 blockade in classical Hodgkin lymphoma. Whole-study context: Every 2 weeks, patients got 3 mg/kg intravenous nivolumab. Whole-study results and caveats: Still unresolved is the cause of the repertoire differences, which may be disease activity or prior therapy. Complete responders' baseline diversity resembled that of newly diagnosed patients.

The receptor was derived from a human donor with classical Hodgkin lymphoma. The sample here was peripheral blood mononuclear cells (PBMCs), taken before the second cycle of nivolumab.

DNA for the CDR3: TGTGCCAGCAGAGGGACCGACCCTTCCTATGGCTACACCTTC. Amino acids: CASRGTDPSYGYTF. The genes are TRBV9 and TRBJ1-2; a weak D match, TRBD1 (5 bases). Germline lookup yields CDR1 SGDLS and CDR2 YYNGEE. This CDR3 has 14 amino acids. Trimming removed 5 bases at V and 4 bases at J, with 15 bases between.